The 20 T cell receptor beta chains below come from one sample, sequenced in a study of shared clonotypes between healthy human individuals. The assay was immunoSEQ multiplex PCR, and TCRdb's table has in-frame clones only and misses some. Altogether nearly 750,000 clones are present, roughly 72% being singletons, with the ten largest covering more than 1.5%. The material sequenced was memory CD4+ T cells sorted from blood. As to subset: CD45RA-negative fraction. The receptors come from a woman in her twenties or thirties in good health.

This clone was observed at least ten times. The J gene is TRBJ2-7, the V gene TRBV7-9, with TRBD1 matching 7 bases. The CDR3 has 15 residues. With 2 bases clipped from V and 2 bases from J, the junction kept 6 bases outside the gene matches. CDR1 and CDR2 (germline): SEHNR, FQNEAQ (reference sequence). The CDR3 nucleotides read TGTGCCAGCAGCTTACTAGGACAGGTTCCCTACGAGCAGTACTTC. Translated: CASSLLGQVPYEQYF.

This chain joins TRBV11-2 and TRBJ1-5; 9 bases are a match to TRBD1. Germline V CDR1 and CDR2: SGHAT, FQNNGV. The CDR3 has 16 amino acids. J was trimmed by 2 bases and V by 3 bases; bases with no gene match: 5. CDR3 sequence (DNA): TGTGCCAGCAGCTTGCCGGACAGGGGAGGCAATCAGCCCCAGCATTTT. Amino acid sequence: CASSLPDRGGNQPQHF. Full variable domain (rest looked up from reference TRBV11-2 and TRBJ1-5): EAGVAQSPRYKIIEKRQSVAFWCNPISGHATLYWYQQILGQGPKLLIQFQNNGVVDDSQLPKDRFSAERLKGVDSTLKIQPAKLEDSAVYLCASSLPDRGGNQPQHFGDGTRLSIL.

This chain links TRBV18 with TRBJ2-7, with D perhaps matching TRBD1 or TRBD2 (5 bases each). CDR1 KGHSH and CDR2 LQKENI come from the germline V gene. The CDR3 contains 14 residues. V was cut by 3 bases and J by 3 bases, with 12 bases left in between. CDR3 residues: CASSPGWDRYEQYF. The CDR3 DNA reads as TGTGCCAGCTCACCTGGGTGGGACCGCTACGAGCAGTACTTC.

CDR3 nucleotides: TGTGCCAGCAGCCTGGGACTAGCGGGAGTGAGCACCGGGGAGCTGTTTTTT. This gives the protein CASSLGLAGVSTGELFF. The rearrangement uses TRBV5-6 and TRBJ2-2; 14 bases line up with TRBD2. The V gene end was trimmed by 4 bases and the J gene end by 4 bases; junction bases not matched to a gene: 6. Germline V gene sequence: CDR1 SGHDT, CDR2 YYEEEE. This CDR3 region has 17 residues.

The chain has TRBV11-2 and TRBJ1-6; D unresolved. The V and J ends lost 0 bases and 11 bases respectively, with 8 bases between them. The CDR3 has 13 amino acids. The germline V gene encodes CDR1 SGHAT and CDR2 FQNNGV. The CDR3 loop reads CASSLDGDTPLHF. The CDR3 bases are TGTGCCAGCAGCTTAGATGGCGACACACCCCTCCACTTT.

The CDR3 sequence is CASSLGSTGSNEKLFF. The CDR3 region has the DNA TGTGCCAGCAGCTTAGGGTCCACAGGGAGTAATGAAAAACTGTTTTTT. The chain employs TRBV11-2 and TRBJ1-4; possible D gene TRBD1, 6 bases. Germline values: CDR1 SGHAT, CDR2 FQNNGV. V lost 1 base and J 4 bases, leaving 13 bases between the germline ends. The CDR3 has 16 residues.

There are a few counts of this clone. The chain is built from TRBV19 and TRBJ2-2; D remains ambiguous. In germline, CDR1 is LNHDA, CDR2 SQIVND (reference sequence). The CDR3 extends over 14 amino acids. V was pared by 2 bases and J by 3 bases, with 7 bases between. The chain's CDR3 is CASSIWSYTGELFF. The DNA of the CDR3 is TGTGCCAGTAGTATATGGAGCTACACCGGGGAGCTGTTTTTT.

The J gene is TRBJ1-4, the V gene TRBV18; D might be TRBD1 (5 bases). The germline V and J ends were trimmed by 6 bases and 10 bases, with 18 bases remaining between them. This CDR3 has 14 amino acids. Germline CDR1 and CDR2: KGHSH and LQKENI. Written as DNA, the CDR3 is TGTGCCAGCTCCGCCGGGGCTTTGGAGGGAAAACTGTTTTTT. Amino acids: CASSAGALEGKLFF.

This clone has more than one count but fewer than ten. The chain employs TRBV7-2 and TRBJ2-3; 13 bases map to TRBD2. The junction had 7 bases not matched to a gene; V was cut back by 5 bases and J by 8 bases. Germline values: CDR1 SGHTA, CDR2 FQGNSA. The CDR3 extends over 15 amino acids. The CDR3: CASSPGLAGLGTQYF. The CDR3 DNA follows: TGTGCCAGCAGCCCGGGACTAGCGGGATTGGGTACGCAGTATTTT.

J is TRBJ2-5 and V is TRBV5-1; 9 nucleotides agree with TRBD2. The ends lost 4 bases at V and 4 bases at J; junction bases unmatched: 8. CDR1 is SGHRS and CDR2 is YFSETQ in the germline V gene. This CDR3 region has 15 residues. The CDR3 sequence is CASSDPGLARETQYF. DNA of the CDR3: TGCGCCAGCAGCGACCCGGGACTAGCACGAGAGACCCAGTACTTC. Full variable domain (remainder filled in from reference TRBV5-1 and TRBJ2-5): KAGVTQTPRYLIKTRGQQVTLSCSPISGHRSVSWYQQTPGQGLQFLFEYFSETQRNKGNFPGRFSGRQFSNSRSEMNVSTLELGDSALYLCASSDPGLARETQYFGPGTRLLVL.

The chain joins TRBV5-4 to TRBJ2-3; 10 bases line up with TRBD2. Germline V lookup: CDR1 SGHNT, CDR2 YYREEE (reference sequence). V gave up 5 bases and J gave up 1 base; unmatched junction bases: 10. The CDR3 runs to 17 residues. CDR3 residues: CASRTTTGTSGTDTQYF. The CDR3 coding sequence is TGTGCCAGCAGGACTACTACCGGGACTAGCGGCACAGATACGCAGTATTTT.

V and J are TRBV7-9 and TRBJ2-3; D is perhaps TRBD1 or TRBD2 (5 bases each). Between the trimmed V and J ends, which lost 5 bases and 0 bases, there was a span of 9 bases. The CDR3 runs to 14 residues. From germline, CDR1 is SEHNR and CDR2 FQNEAQ (reference sequence). The CDR3 loop reads CASSHGTSTDTQYF. CDR3 nucleotide sequence: TGTGCCAGCAGCCATGGGACCAGCACAGATACGCAGTATTTT.

This clone was recorded at least ten times. The rearrangement links TRBV6-5 to TRBJ2-7; 8 bases agree with TRBD1. The CDR3 loop spans 13 amino acids. Trimming at V came to 7 bases and at J to 5 bases, leaving 7 bases not matched to a gene. The V gene's germline CDR1 is MNHEY and CDR2 SVGAGI. CDR3 residues: CASTFGQGDEQYF. Here the CDR3 DNA reads TGTGCCAGCACTTTCGGACAGGGAGACGAGCAGTACTTC.

CDR3 in DNA: TGCGCCAGCAGCTTGGTCCTTGACACCGGGGAGCTGTTTTTT. Protein: CASSLVLDTGELFF. The chain combines TRBV5-1 with TRBJ2-2, with D uncertain. Trimming took off 0 bases at V and 3 bases at J, with 6 bases between the two ends. Germline assignment: CDR1 SGHRS and CDR2 YFSETQ. This CDR3 region has 14 residues.

This clone was seen only once. J is TRBJ2-3 and V is TRBV2; TRBD2 aligns across 11 bases. Germline CDR1 reads SNHLY; CDR2 reads FYNNEI. The V segment lost 6 bases and the J segment 1 base; nucleotides outside the gene matches: 3. The CDR3 length is 15 residues. The CDR3 region is CASRGGLAGTDTQYF. CDR3 DNA: TGTGCCAGCAGGGGGGGACTAGCGGGCACAGATACGCAGTATTTT.

V usage is TRBV18 and J usage is TRBJ1-4, with D tentatively TRBD1 (6 bases). CDR3 length equals 17 residues. Trimming took off 2 bases at V and 2 bases at J, with 15 bases between the two ends. CDR1 is KGHSH, CDR2 LQKENI, per germline. CDR3 sequence (DNA): TGTGCCAGCTCACCAAGGTCGTCAGGGGCGACTAATGAAAAACTGTTTTTT. This codes for CASSPRSSGATNEKLFF.

This clone was detected only once. The J gene is TRBJ1-1, the V gene TRBV14; a possible D gene is TRBD1 (6 bases). Trimming took off 1 base at V and 8 bases at J, with 14 bases between the two ends. The CDR3 is made up of 14 amino acids. Per the germline V gene, CDR1 is SGHDN and CDR2 is FVKESK. The CDR3 sequence is CASSQVNSGTEAFF. CDR3 nucleotides: TGTGCCAGCAGCCAAGTAAACTCCGGGACAGAAGCTTTCTTT.

This chain links TRBV19 with TRBJ2-5; 10 nucleotides match TRBD2. Germline lookup yields CDR1 LNHDA and CDR2 SQIVND (reference sequence). CDR3 size: 15 residues. The junction had 6 bases not matched to a gene; V was cut back by 6 bases and J by 2 bases. The CDR3 sequence is CASSQLAGNQETQYF. In DNA, the CDR3 is TGTGCCAGTAGCCAACTAGCGGGAAATCAAGAGACCCAGTACTTC.

The table lists this clone with a few counts. The chain recombines TRBV28 with TRBJ2-3; D is possibly TRBD1 (5 bases). CDR3 size: 16 residues. V was trimmed by 5 bases and J by 0 bases, leaving 15 bases between them. Per germline, CDR1 MDHEN and CDR2 SYDVKM. CDR3 DNA sequence: TGTGCCAGCAGTCGGACACCAGCGTCTAGCACAGATACGCAGTATTTT. Translating gives CASSRTPASSTDTQYF.

Notes on this clone: This specimen includes other DNA sequences encoding the same CDR3. This sequence joins TRBV2 and TRBJ1-1; no clear D gene. Germline V gives CDR1 SNHLY, CDR2 FYNNEI. V was pared by 4 bases and J by 7 bases, with 4 bases between. The CDR3 has 10 residues. CDR3: CASSVGEAFF. DNA for the CDR3: TGTGCCAGCAGTGTCGGTGAAGCTTTCTTT.